This T cell receptor beta chain was retrieved from a study of shared clonotypes between healthy human individuals (dated by TCRdb to about 2020). General notes on the study: The cohort comprised a couple of women and a few men aged 18 to 49 years. For each donor, three plates each were used for CD4 naive and CD4 memory, two plates were used for CD8 naive, and one plate was used for CD8 memory. The study deeply sequenced blood TCR repertoires of five healthy adults to estimate repertoire size and the extent of clonotype sharing between individuals. To increase sequencing depth and limit assay-specific biases, different laboratories used diverse techniques to prepare libraries and sequence TCR repertoires. Per donor, leukapheresis produced somewhere between about 0.85 and 9.5 billion PBMCs.

Broad study findings and their caveats: Based on pairwise subsampling, the degree of clonotype sharing among donors was expected to be affected by sequencing depth. Sampling was restricted to blood, and TCR repertoires in tissue are likely to differ from TCR repertoires in blood. Incomplete sequencing was indicated by rarefaction of sorted-subset datasets, despite the large sequencing depth. The genetic and exposure-history diversity represented was limited by the small number of donors. Naive subsets generally had larger estimated clonotype richness than memory subsets did. Clonotypes shared by all four sorted-subset donors showed higher generation probabilities than non-shared clonotypes. When several donors were compared, the shared fraction of clonotypes was about 5% for naive CD4, roughly 3.3% for naive CD8, about 2.5% for memory CD4, and 0.4% for memory CD8.

Using the deep immunoSEQ assay, multiplex PCR amplified TCR CDR3 regions from genomic DNA. Extracted genomic DNA from each cell subset was spread evenly across all wells of several immunoSEQ 96-well plates, with each plate serving as a replicate. For sorted subsets, 150 to 200 ng genomic DNA, equal to 25,000 to 35,000 T cell genomes, was loaded into each replicate PCR. Purified libraries were measured with a Qubit 3.0 fluorometer, size-checked on a Bioanalyzer 2100, and measured again with the KAPA Library Quantification kit. Each immunoSEQ 96-well plate was sequenced on its own single-read 150-cycle Illumina NextSeq 550 flow cell. As for how the authors treated the data: Because the immunoSEQ output held only junctional sequences and lacked quality scores, the filtering could not match the filtering applied to full-length reads. To assign V/J genes and CDR3, sequences were annotated using PyIR, a Python wrapper for IgBLAST v1.9, with IMGT germline references. Reads were filtered out if the reads had weak V/J assignments (E-value above 1e-6), no CDR3, stop codons, out-of-frame junctions, or ambiguous translated residues. V3J clonotypes were defined as sequences sharing the same inferred V gene, J gene, and CDR3 amino acid sequence. Percentage overlap between repertoires was computed as shared unique clonotypes divided by the size of the smaller repertoire. RTK rarefaction, the Chao1 estimator, and Recon v2.1 estimates of unobserved clonotypes were used to assess repertoire richness. Generation probabilities were computed with OLGA for all TCRbeta clonotypes obtained by the gDNA method from a few donors. Here the immuneACCESS table is served through TCRdb, limited to in-frame sequences with V and J called. Missing clones are a known gap in these copies; in checked studies unresolved V genes cover under half, and the rest lacks a known reason. Clone size and the V and J calls come from that table; the DNA yielded D and trimming. The sample table contains hundreds of thousands of clones; only one count was recorded for less than 80% of them. The ten largest clones capture under 2% of the sample.

The donors were healthy, HIV-negative adults with no recently reported acute infections or vaccinations. Every donor was a Caucasian adult living in Nashville, Tennessee, USA. CD4+ T cells were enriched by magnetic negative selection; naive cells were then positively selected on CD45RA, and the negative fraction formed the memory subset. After blood collection by leukapheresis, PBMCs were isolated using Ficoll-Histopaque density gradient centrifugation and then cryopreserved in the vapor phase of liquid nitrogen. Purity and quantity of every magnetically sorted T cell population were checked by analytical flow cytometry. Each sorted fraction had its genomic DNA isolated and then quantified by UV absorbance on a Nanodrop 2000c. Relative to germline, V is 6 bases shorter and J is 6 bases shorter, with 12 bases between their ends. In the germline V gene, CDR1 corresponds to MNHNS and CDR2 to SASEGT. The CDR3 spans 12 residues, from the cysteine through the phenylalanine. Only the CDR3 DNA is retained, 36 bases long and in frame from the first base.

This clone occurred a few times. The antigen it binds to is not known. No per-base quality is available; no much larger clone lies one base away. The sequencing sample was made of memory CD4+ T cells sorted from blood. Read against the paper, the sample's cell subset or site label means: CD45RA-negative fraction. The V and J segments used are TRBV6-1 and TRBJ2-7, and TRBD1 may be the D gene, going by 6 matching bases. The clonotype was recovered from a woman between 25 and 40 years old in good health. The DNA sequence reads TGTGCCAGCAGCGCATACAGGGCCGAGCAGTACTTC. The resulting protein is CASSAYRAEQYF.